These T cell receptor beta chains were read from a single sample in a study of T cell responses to AZD1222 COVID-19 vaccine. This table comes from immunoSEQ multiplex PCR, and its TCRdb copy is limited to in-frame clones, with some not included. This table has 170,000 or so clones, roughly nine tenths appearing once. Sample: peripheral blood, taken on day 0 of AZD1222 vaccination. These receptors originate from an adult in good health. Both conserved end residues are part of each CDR3. A D gene is named only where the DNA matches it firmly. A row's size may be missing; if present it is once, few, many or a size class.

j_gene,d_gene,abundance,v_gene,CDR3aa,CDR3nt
TRBJ2-7,.,few,TRBV5-6,CASSPPQGGREQYF,TGTGCCAGCAGCCCACCCCAGGGTGGACGCGAGCAGTACTTC
TRBJ1-1,.,few,TRBV18,CASSPGQTEAFF,TGTGCCAGCTCACCAGGTCAGACTGAAGCTTTCTTT
TRBJ1-5,.,.,TRBV5-4,CASSLEGAYQPQHF,TGTGCCAGCAGCTTGGAGGGAGCTTATCAGCCCCAGCATTTT
TRBJ2-2,.,.,TRBV4-1,CASSQGPLARRETGELFF,TGCGCCAGCAGCCAAGGCCCATTGGCGAGGCGGGAAACCGGGGAGCTGTTTTTT
TRBJ1-1,.,.,TRBV4-1,CASRGHKRPAEAFF,TGCGCCAGCAGGGGACACAAAAGGCCCGCTGAAGCTTTCTTT
TRBJ1-4,.,.,TRBV28,CASRTQGFNEKLFF,TGTGCCAGCAGGACGCAGGGGTTTAATGAAAAACTGTTTTTT
TRBJ1-1,.,.,TRBV29-1,CSAGQGMGTEAFF,TGCAGCGCCGGGCAGGGAATGGGCACTGAAGCTTTCTTT
TRBJ2-7,.,few,TRBV5-4,CASSQTSHEQYF,TGTGCCAGCAGCCAAACATCCCACGAGCAGTACTTC
TRBJ2-1,.,.,TRBV11-3,CASSFGARVYNEQFF,TGTGCCAGCAGCTTTGGCGCGAGGGTTTACAATGAGCAGTTCTTC
TRBJ2-2,TRBD2,.,TRBV5-1,CASSLGLAGDMNTGELFF,TGCGCCAGCAGCTTGGGACTAGCGGGAGATATGAACACCGGGGAGCTGTTTTTT
TRBJ2-7,.,.,TRBV6-5,CASSYNTAPYEQYF,TGTGCCAGCAGTTACAATACAGCCCCCTACGAGCAGTACTTC
TRBJ2-7,.,.,TRBV9,CASSKDGGGTYEQYF,TGTGCCAGCAGCAAGGATGGGGGGGGCACCTACGAGCAGTACTTC
TRBJ2-1,.,.,TRBV7-9,CASSLIGTPSDEQFF,TGTGCCAGCAGCTTAATCGGGACTCCATCGGATGAGCAGTTCTTC
TRBJ1-1,TRBD1,.,TRBV5-4,CASRQRQGLNTEAFF,TGTGCCAGCAGACAACGACAGGGCTTGAACACTGAAGCTTTCTTT
TRBJ1-3,.,.,TRBV2,CASQRGAGGSGNTIYF,TGTGCCAGCCAGAGGGGGGCAGGCGGCTCTGGAAACACCATATATTTT
TRBJ2-3,TRBD2,once,TRBV5-1,CASSLPGTSGTDTQYF,TGCGCCAGCAGCTTGCCCGGGACTAGCGGAACAGATACGCAGTATTTT
TRBJ1-1,.,.,TRBV18,CASSPLGGYGEAFF,TGTGCCAGCTCACCGTTAGGGGGTTACGGTGAAGCTTTCTTT
TRBJ1-1,.,.,TRBV3-1/TRBV3-2,CASSLTVNTEAFF,TGTGCCAGCAGCCTAACAGTGAACACTGAAGCTTTCTTT
TRBJ2-7,TRBD2,.,TRBV5-5,CASIFLAGASYEQYF,TGTGCCAGCATCTTCCTAGCGGGAGCCTCCTACGAGCAGTACTTC
TRBJ2-7,.,.,TRBV5-1,CASSLGVGEPNSGEQYF,TGCGCCAGCAGCTTGGGGGTAGGGGAGCCGAATTCGGGTGAGCAGTACTTC
TRBJ1-2,TRBD1,.,TRBV19,CASSMGQGSYGYTF,TGTGCCAGTAGTATGGGACAGGGGAGCTATGGCTACACCTTC
TRBJ1-4,.,.,TRBV3-1/TRBV3-2,CASSQDPNGGEKLFF,TGTGCCAGCAGCCAAGACCCTAATGGAGGTGAAAAACTGTTTTTT
TRBJ1-1,TRBD1,.,TRBV3-1/TRBV3-2,CASRGDRPNTEAFF,TGTGCCAGCAGAGGGGACAGGCCAAACACTGAAGCTTTCTTT
TRBJ2-7,TRBD2,.,TRBV20-1,CSASMRLAAKGGEQYF,TGCAGTGCTAGTATGCGACTAGCGGCAAAAGGTGGCGAGCAGTACTTC
TRBJ2-5,TRBD1,.,TRBV5-8,CASSYRGLETQYF,TGTGCCAGCAGCTATAGGGGGCTGGAGACCCAGTACTTC
TRBJ2-1,TRBD2,.,TRBV5-1,CASSRTSGSSYNEQFF,TGCGCCAGCAGCCGGACTAGCGGAAGCTCCTACAATGAGCAGTTCTTC
TRBJ2-1,TRBD2,.,TRBV3-1/TRBV3-2,CASSQVSSGSKYNEQFF,TGTGCCAGCAGCCAAGTTAGTAGCGGGAGTAAATACAATGAGCAGTTCTTC
TRBJ1-5,.,.,TRBV5-8,CASSHDRDKRNQPQHF,TGTGCCAGCAGCCACGACCGGGACAAACGCAATCAGCCCCAGCATTTT
TRBJ1-1,.,.,TRBV19,CASSGLPDPPQNTEAFF,TGTGCCAGTAGTGGACTACCAGACCCTCCCCAGAACACTGAAGCTTTCTTT
TRBJ2-7,TRBD2,.,TRBV4-2,CASSQEVAGGPGEQYF,TGTGCCAGCAGCCAAGAGGTTGCGGGAGGGCCGGGCGAGCAGTACTTC
TRBJ1-5,.,once,TRBV3-1/TRBV3-2,CASSLSGTNNQPQHF,TGTGCCAGCAGTCTTTCCGGGACCAACAATCAGCCCCAGCATTTT
TRBJ2-5,TRBD1,.,TRBV30,CAKGTGGGETQYF,TGTGCCAAAGGGACAGGGGGTGGCGAGACCCAGTACTTC
TRBJ1-1,TRBD1,.,TRBV6-5,CASRKTGGITEAFF,TGTGCCAGCAGAAAGACAGGGGGCATCACTGAAGCTTTCTTT
TRBJ2-7,.,few,TRBV27,CASSLKVSYEQYF,TGTGCCAGCAGTTTAAAGGTCTCCTACGAGCAGTACTTC
TRBJ2-5,TRBD1,.,TRBV5-4,CASSFGQGLIQETQYF,TGTGCCAGCAGCTTCGGACAGGGGCTGATCCAAGAGACCCAGTACTTC
TRBJ2-1,.,.,TRBV5-1,CASSLARPANEQFF,TGCGCCAGCAGCTTGGCGCGACCGGCCAATGAGCAGTTCTTC
TRBJ2-7,.,.,TRBV18,CASSHALMNYEQYF,TGTGCCAGCTCACACGCCTTGATGAACTACGAGCAGTACTTC
TRBJ2-6,.,once,TRBV19,CACGESTGANVLTF,TGTGCGTGTGGGGAGTCTACGGGGGCCAACGTCCTGACTTTC
TRBJ2-2,.,few,TRBV14,CASSQRQRAGELFF,TGTGCCAGCAGCCAAAGACAGCGGGCCGGGGAGCTGTTTTTT
TRBJ2-4,TRBD2,.,TRBV3-1/TRBV3-2,CASSQILAGGPAKNIQYF,TGTGCCAGCAGCCAAATCCTAGCGGGAGGGCCCGCCAAAAACATTCAGTACTTC
TRBJ2-6,.,.,TRBV5-1,CASSLALRESRVNVLTF,TGCGCCAGCAGCTTGGCCCTCAGGGAGAGCAGGGTCAACGTCCTGACTTTC
TRBJ2-7,.,.,TRBV5-4,CASSFRVSYEQYF,TGTGCCAGCAGTTTCAGGGTCTCCTACGAGCAGTACTTC
TRBJ2-3,.,.,TRBV28,CASNIPLGWGTDTQYF,TGTGCCAGCAACATTCCCTTAGGGTGGGGCACAGATACGCAGTATTTT
TRBJ1-4,TRBD1,.,TRBV28,CASDRGREKLFF,TGTGCCAGCGACAGGGGACGTGAAAAACTGTTTTTT
TRBJ1-2,.,once,TRBV19,CASSWQGSYGYTF,TGTGCCAGTAGCTGGCAGGGAAGCTATGGCTACACCTTC
TRBJ2-5,TRBD2,.,TRBV7-2,CASSPVLAGHQETQYF,TGTGCCAGCAGCCCAGTCCTAGCGGGTCACCAAGAGACCCAGTACTTC